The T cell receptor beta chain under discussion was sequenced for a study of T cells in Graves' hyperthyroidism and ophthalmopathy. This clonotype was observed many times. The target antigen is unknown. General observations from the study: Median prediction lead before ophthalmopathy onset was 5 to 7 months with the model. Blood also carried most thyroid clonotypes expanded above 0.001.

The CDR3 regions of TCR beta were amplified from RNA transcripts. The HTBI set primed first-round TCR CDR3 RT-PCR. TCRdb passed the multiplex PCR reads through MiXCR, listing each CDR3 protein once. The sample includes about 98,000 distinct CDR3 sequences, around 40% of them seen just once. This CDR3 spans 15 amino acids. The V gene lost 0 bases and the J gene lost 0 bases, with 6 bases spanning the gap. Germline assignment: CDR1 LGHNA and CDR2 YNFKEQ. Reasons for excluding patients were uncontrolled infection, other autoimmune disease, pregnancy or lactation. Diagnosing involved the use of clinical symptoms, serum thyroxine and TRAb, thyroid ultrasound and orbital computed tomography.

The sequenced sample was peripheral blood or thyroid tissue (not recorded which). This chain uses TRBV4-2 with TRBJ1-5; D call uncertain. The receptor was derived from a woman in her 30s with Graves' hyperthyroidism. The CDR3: CASSQDLTSNQPQHF. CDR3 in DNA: TGTGCCAGCAGCCAAGATTTGACTAGCAATCAGCCCCAGCATTTT.